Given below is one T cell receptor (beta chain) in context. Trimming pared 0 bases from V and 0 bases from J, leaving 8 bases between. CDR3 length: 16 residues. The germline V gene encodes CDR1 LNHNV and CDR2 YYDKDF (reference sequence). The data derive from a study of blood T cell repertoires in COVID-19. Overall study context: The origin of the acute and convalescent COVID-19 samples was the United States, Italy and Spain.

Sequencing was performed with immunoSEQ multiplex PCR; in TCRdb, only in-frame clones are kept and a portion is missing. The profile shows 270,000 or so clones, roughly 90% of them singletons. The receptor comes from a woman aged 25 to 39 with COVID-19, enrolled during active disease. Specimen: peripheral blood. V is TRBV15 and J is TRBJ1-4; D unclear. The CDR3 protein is CATSRELSATNEKLFF. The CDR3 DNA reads TGTGCCACCAGCAGAGAATTGAGTGCAACTAATGAAAAACTGTTTTTT.